What follows are 11 T cell receptor beta chains derived from one specimen sequenced in a study of shared clonotypes between healthy human individuals. The protocol was immunoSEQ multiplex PCR, while the TCRdb copy is restricted to in-frame clones and leaves out a portion. The sample includes about 110,000 clones, 68% of them seen just once. The sequencing sample was made of memory CD8+ T cells sorted from blood. Subset reported: CD45RO+ cells pooled with CCR7-negative TemRA cells. These receptors originate from a woman in her 30s in good health.

The gene calls are TRBV6-4 and TRBJ2-3, with TRBD2 matching 7 bases. Germline V lookup: CDR1 MRHNA, CDR2 SNTAGT. CDR3 size: 16 residues. Trimming took 0 bases from V and 1 from J; bases not matched to a gene: 4. In nucleotides, the CDR3 is TGTGCCAGCAGTGACTCCGTAGCGGGCGGCACAGATACGCAGTATTTT. Its translation: CASSDSVAGGTDTQYF.

J is TRBJ1-1 and V is TRBV2; D is undetermined. V lost 6 bases and J lost 6, with 14 bases in between. The CDR3 is 13 residues long. The V gene's germline CDR1 is SNHLY and CDR2 FYNNEI. DNA for the CDR3: TGTGCCAGCAGAGGGATCCGGTCGGCTGAAGCTTTCTTT. It specifies CASRGIRSAEAFF.

V gene TRBV6-5 combines with J gene TRBJ1-1; the match to TRBD1 covers 9 bases. Germline V CDR1 and CDR2: MNHEY, SVGAGI. The ends lost 6 bases at V and 7 bases at J; junction bases unmatched: 6. The CDR3 is 13 residues long. The CDR3 DNA follows: TGTGCCAGCAGACAGGGGGCCCTCGGTGAAGCTTTCTTT. Its protein product is CASRQGALGEAFF.

This clone was counted only a few times. The chain couples TRBV6-1 to TRBJ2-5, with unresolved D. The V end was cut by 1 base, the J end by 2 bases, with 14 bases between. This CDR3 spans 16 amino acids. Germline CDR1 MNHNS, CDR2 SASEGT. CDR3 protein: CASSEGNSKGQETQYF. The CDR3 DNA follows: TGTGCCAGCAGTGAAGGGAATAGCAAGGGACAAGAGACCCAGTACTTC.

The chain carries TRBV7-8 and TRBJ1-2, with a possible D match to TRBD1 (5 bases). The CDR3 has 15 amino acids. V lost 7 bases and J lost 3, with 18 bases in between. Germline CDR1 and CDR2: SGHVS and FQNEAQ. CDR3 in amino acids: CASTLGEGQDYGYTF. The CDR3 DNA is TGTGCCAGCACCCTCGGGGAGGGGCAAGACTATGGCTACACCTTC.

By frequency in the sample, this clone is medium-sized. This sequence joins TRBV6-1 and TRBJ2-2, with no clear D. Between the trimmed V and J ends, which lost 1 base and 5 bases, there was a span of 11 bases. Germline-derived CDR1 and CDR2 are MNHNS and SASEGT. The CDR3 length is 15 residues. This CDR3 reads CASSEGVGNTGELFF. Written as DNA, the CDR3 is TGTGCCAGCAGTGAAGGGGTAGGGAATACCGGGGAGCTGTTTTTT.

This clone was seen at least ten times. The genes are TRBV5-1 and TRBJ2-3; TRBD2 is a possible D gene (5 bases). CDR3 length: 13 amino acids. Per germline, CDR1 SGHRS and CDR2 YFSETQ. V was clipped by 4 bases and J by 5 bases, with 11 bases between them. CDR3 residues: CASSLEVGDTQYF. CDR3 in DNA: TGCGCCAGCAGCCTGGAGGTGGGAGATACGCAGTATTTT.

The chain carries TRBV5-5 and TRBJ2-7, with TRBD1 as a possible D gene (6 bases). The V gene lost 4 bases and the J gene lost 4 bases, with 15 bases spanning the gap. The CDR3 contains 14 residues. Per germline, CDR1 SGHKS and CDR2 YYEKEE (reference sequence). The CDR3 sequence: CASSGTGLAYEQYF. The CDR3 DNA follows: TGTGCCAGCAGCGGAACAGGGCTCGCTTACGAGCAGTACTTC. The variable domain in full, with the rest retrieved from reference TRBV5-5 and TRBJ2-7, is DAGVTQSPTHLIKTRGQQVTLRCSPISGHKSVSWYQQVLGQGPQFIFQYYEKEERGRGNFPDRFSARQFPNYSSELNVNALLLGDSALYLCASSGTGLAYEQYFGPGTRLTVT.

The rearrangement uses TRBV5-6 and TRBJ1-5, with no clear D. V lost 6 bases and J lost 2, with 15 bases in between. This CDR3 is 15 amino acids long. The germline V gene has CDR1 SGHDT and CDR2 YYEEEE. The CDR3 protein is CASTQAAEGNQPQHF. As DNA, the CDR3 is TGTGCCAGCACCCAGGCAGCCGAGGGCAATCAGCCCCAGCATTTT.

This clone has more than one count but fewer than ten. The chain carries TRBV6-4 and TRBJ2-2; D is possibly TRBD2 (6 bases). CDR3 length: 14 residues. Germline values: CDR1 MRHNA, CDR2 SNTAGT. V lost 7 bases to trimming and J lost 3 bases, with 12 bases between them. The CDR3 region is CASTFGEDTGELFF. Here the CDR3 DNA reads TGTGCCAGCACCTTCGGGGAGGACACCGGGGAGCTGTTTTTT.

The chain links TRBV29-1 to TRBJ2-1; 15 bases align to TRBD2. V was pared by 7 bases and J by 2 bases, with 9 bases of the junction left unmatched. CDR3 length equals 17 residues. Germline values: CDR1 SQVTM, CDR2 ANQGSEA. CDR3 protein: CSARGLAGGGTYNEQFF. The CDR3 DNA reads as TGCAGCGCCAGGGGACTAGCGGGGGGCGGAACCTACAATGAGCAGTTCTTC.